The 6 T cell receptor beta chains reported below all come from one sample, sequenced in a study of beta chain features in type 1 diabetes. Since all of the isolated RNA was reverse transcribed, expressed TCRB transcripts were what got sequenced. Assay: immunoSEQ multiplex PCR; the TCRdb copy retains only in-frame clones and omits some. The data contain around 430,000 clones, approximately 30% of them singletons. The specimen was naive CD4+ T cells from blood. All receptors come from a young man in good health.

Only a few counts were recorded for this clone. The V call is TRBV29-1, the J call TRBJ1-1; D perhaps matches TRBD1 (5 bases). The CDR3 is 12 residues long. The germline V gene has CDR1 SQVTM and CDR2 ANQGSEA. Trimming took off 4 bases at V and 1 base at J, with 7 bases between the two ends. The CDR3 DNA follows: TGCAGCGTTGGGGGGGAGAACACTGAAGCTTTCTTT. This translates into CSVGGENTEAFF.

This chain links TRBV27 with TRBJ1-5; D is unclear. The V end was cut by 8 bases, the J end by 2 bases, with 13 bases between. The length of the CDR3 is 14 residues. The germline V gene has CDR1 MNHEY and CDR2 SMNVEV (reference sequence). The CDR3 region has the DNA TGTGCCAGCGCGGACGGGTGGGGCAATCAGCCCCAGCATTTT. This translates into CASADGWGNQPQHF.

The V and J genes are TRBV4-2 and TRBJ2-1; 7 bases agree with TRBD2. CDR3 length: 17 residues. Germline CDR1 is LGHNA and CDR2 is YNFKEQ. V shed 4 bases and J 3 bases; nucleotides not matched to a gene: 12. The CDR3 nucleotides read TGTGCCAGCAGCCTCCTCCTGCTAGCGGCAAGCTACAATGAGCAGTTCTTC. Its translation: CASSLLLLAASYNEQFF.

The chain carries TRBV30 and TRBJ2-3, with 7 bases aligning to TRBD2. V shed 0 bases, J shed 2 bases, and the junction held 5 bases outside the gene matches. Germline CDR1 reads GTSNPN; CDR2 reads SVGIG (reference sequence). The CDR3 is 15 residues long. The CDR3 DNA is TGTGCCTGGAGTGTACTACTAGCGCACACAGATACGCAGTATTTT. It translates to CAWSVLLAHTDTQYF.

This clone turned up a few times. This sequence joins TRBV29-1 and TRBJ1-2; the D is unclear. The CDR3 covers 11 residues. Trimming cost V 3 bases and J 7 bases, with 9 bases left between them. From germline, CDR1 is SQVTM and CDR2 ANQGSEA. The CDR3 DNA is TGCAGCGTTGACGGCGTGGCTGGCTACACCTTC. Amino acid sequence: CSVDGVAGYTF.

There are a few counts of this clone. The chain combines TRBV7-9 with TRBJ2-5, with D perhaps matching TRBD1 (5 bases). Germline-derived CDR1 and CDR2 are SEHNR and FQNEAQ (reference sequence). The V gene lost 5 bases and the J gene lost 5 bases, with 12 bases spanning the gap. The CDR3 covers 13 residues. Here the CDR3 reads CASSQTARETQYF. DNA for the CDR3: TGTGCCAGCAGCCAGACAGCCCGCGAGACCCAGTACTTC. The whole variable domain, filled in from reference TRBV7-9 and TRBJ2-5, reads DTGVSQNPRHKITKRGQNVTFRCDPISEHNRLYWYRQTLGQGPEFLTYFQNEAQLEKSRLLSDRFSAERPKGSFSTLEIQRTEQGDSAMYLCASSQTARETQYFGPGTRLLVL.